This T cell receptor (beta chain) was found in a study of T-cell memory formation after mild COVID-19. Study as a whole: Clusters were largely donor specific.

Study-level results: Clones from the second wave (peaking day 37) had unconfirmed SARS-CoV-2 specificity. The CD4+ clones that contracted clustered mainly within CM and EM, and the CD8+ clones concentrated in EMRA.

To note about this clonotype: Its antigen is not identified.

The CDR3 length is 12 residues. Trimming removed 7 bases from V and 4 bases from J, with 10 bases in between. Constant-segment primers were used for 5'RACE, and the resulting TCR alpha and TCR beta cDNA libraries carried sample barcodes and UMIs. TCRdb re-called the 5' RACE reads with MiXCR, one entry per CDR3 protein. This table holds some 330,000 distinct CDR3 sequences, around 20% found once. The sequencing input was PBMCs or a T cell subset sorted from them (not recorded which). This TCR was recovered from an adult woman who had mild COVID-19 (a few samples of this study predate the infection). Cell type and time point are not known. The chain employs TRBV12-3 or TRBV12-4 and TRBJ2-5; maybe TRBD1 (5 bases). The DNA of the CDR3 is TGTGCCAGCAAGCAGGGATCAGAGACCCAGTACTTC. Amino acid sequence: CASKQGSETQYF.